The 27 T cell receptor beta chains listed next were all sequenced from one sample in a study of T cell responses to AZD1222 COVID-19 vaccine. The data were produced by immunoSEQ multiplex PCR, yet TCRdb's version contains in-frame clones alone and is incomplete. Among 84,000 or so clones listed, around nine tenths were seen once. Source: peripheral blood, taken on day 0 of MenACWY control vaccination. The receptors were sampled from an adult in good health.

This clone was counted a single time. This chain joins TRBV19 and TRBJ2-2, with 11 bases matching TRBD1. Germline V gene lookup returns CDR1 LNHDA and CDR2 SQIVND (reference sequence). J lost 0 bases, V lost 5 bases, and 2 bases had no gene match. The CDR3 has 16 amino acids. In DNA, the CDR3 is TGTGCCAGTAGTCTGGGACAGGGGGCGAACACCGGGGAGCTGTTTTTT. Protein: CASSLGQGANTGELFF.

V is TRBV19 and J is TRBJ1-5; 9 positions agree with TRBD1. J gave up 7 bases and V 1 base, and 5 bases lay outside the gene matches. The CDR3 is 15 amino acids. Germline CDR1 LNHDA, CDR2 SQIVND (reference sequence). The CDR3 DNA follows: TGTGCCAGTAGTATAGGTGGGACAGGGAACCAGCCCCAGCATTTT. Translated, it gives CASSIGGTGNQPQHF.

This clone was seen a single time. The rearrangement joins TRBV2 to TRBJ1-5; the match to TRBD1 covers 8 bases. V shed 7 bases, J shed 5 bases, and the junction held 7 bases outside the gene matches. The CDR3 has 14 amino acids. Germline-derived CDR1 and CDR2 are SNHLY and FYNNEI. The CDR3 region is CASKKDREHQPQHF. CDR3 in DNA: TGTGCCAGCAAAAAGGACAGGGAGCATCAGCCCCAGCATTTT.

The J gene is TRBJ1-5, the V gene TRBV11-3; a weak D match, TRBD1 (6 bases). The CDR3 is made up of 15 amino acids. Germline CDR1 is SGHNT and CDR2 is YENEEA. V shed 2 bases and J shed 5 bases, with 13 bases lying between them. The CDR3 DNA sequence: TGTGCCAGCAGCTTAACGGGGGCCGAGCATCAGCCCCAGCATTTT. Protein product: CASSLTGAEHQPQHF. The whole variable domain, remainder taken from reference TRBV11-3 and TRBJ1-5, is EAGVVQSPRYKIIEKKQPVAFWCNPISGHNTLYWYLQNLGQGPELLIRYENEEAVDDSQLPKDRFSAERLKGVDSTLKIQPAELGDSAVYLCASSLTGAEHQPQHFGDGTRLSIL.

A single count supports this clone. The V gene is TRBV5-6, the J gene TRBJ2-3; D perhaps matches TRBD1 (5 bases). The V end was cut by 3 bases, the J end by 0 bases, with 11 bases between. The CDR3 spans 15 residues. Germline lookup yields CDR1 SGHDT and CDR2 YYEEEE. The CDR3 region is CASSSVGVSTDTQYF. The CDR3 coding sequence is TGTGCCAGCAGCTCCGTAGGGGTCAGCACAGATACGCAGTATTTT.

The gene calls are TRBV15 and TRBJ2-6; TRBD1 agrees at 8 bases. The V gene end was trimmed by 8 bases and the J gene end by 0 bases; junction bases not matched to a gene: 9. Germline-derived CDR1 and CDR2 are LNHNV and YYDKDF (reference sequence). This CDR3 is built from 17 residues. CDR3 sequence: CATGAGGDSSGANVLTF. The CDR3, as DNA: TGTGCCACCGGGGCAGGGGGCGATAGCTCTGGGGCCAACGTCCTGACTTTC.

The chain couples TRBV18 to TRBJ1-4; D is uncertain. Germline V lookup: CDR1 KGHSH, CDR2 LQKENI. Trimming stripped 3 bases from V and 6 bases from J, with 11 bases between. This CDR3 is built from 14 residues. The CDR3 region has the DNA TGTGCCAGCTCACCCCGGAGGGCTGATGAAAAACTGTTTTTT. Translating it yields CASSPRRADEKLFF.

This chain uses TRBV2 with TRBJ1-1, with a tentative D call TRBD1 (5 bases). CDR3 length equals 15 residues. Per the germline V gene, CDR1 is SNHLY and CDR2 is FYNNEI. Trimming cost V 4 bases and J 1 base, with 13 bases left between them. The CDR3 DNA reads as TGTGCCAGCAGTGCATATGGGACCGAGAACACTGAAGCTTTCTTT. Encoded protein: CASSAYGTENTEAFF.

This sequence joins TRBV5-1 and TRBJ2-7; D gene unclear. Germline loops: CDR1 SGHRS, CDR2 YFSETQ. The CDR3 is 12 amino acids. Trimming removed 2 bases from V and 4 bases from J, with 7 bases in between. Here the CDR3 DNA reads TGCGCCAGCAGCTTTGTCGGATACGAGCAGTACTTC. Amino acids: CASSFVGYEQYF.

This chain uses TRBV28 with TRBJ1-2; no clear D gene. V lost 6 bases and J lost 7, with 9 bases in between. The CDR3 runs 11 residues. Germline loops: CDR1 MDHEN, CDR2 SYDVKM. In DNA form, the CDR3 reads TGTGCCAGCAGCTACGACGGTGGCTACACCTTC. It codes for CASSYDGGYTF.

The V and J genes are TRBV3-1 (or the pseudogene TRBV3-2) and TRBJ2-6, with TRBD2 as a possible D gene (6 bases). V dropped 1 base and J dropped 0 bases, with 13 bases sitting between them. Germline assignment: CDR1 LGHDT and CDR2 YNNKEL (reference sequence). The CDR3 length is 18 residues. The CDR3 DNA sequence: TGTGCCAGCAGCCAAGGGACGGGGACTGGCTCTGGGGCCAACGTCCTGACTTTC. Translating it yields CASSQGTGTGSGANVLTF.

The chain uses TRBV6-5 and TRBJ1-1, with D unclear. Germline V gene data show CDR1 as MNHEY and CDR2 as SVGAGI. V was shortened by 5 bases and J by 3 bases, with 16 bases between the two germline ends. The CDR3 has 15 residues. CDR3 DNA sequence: TGTGCCAGCAGTCCAAGGGCGGGTTGGGACACTGAAGCTTTCTTT. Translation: CASSPRAGWDTEAFF.

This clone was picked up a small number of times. CDR3 sequence (DNA): TGCGCCAGCAGCTCACAGGGGGCAGCTGGAAACACCATATATTTT. It codes for CASSSQGAAGNTIYF. V gene TRBV5-1 combines with J gene TRBJ1-3; the match to TRBD1 covers 9 bases. Germline CDR1 is SGHRS and CDR2 is YFSETQ. With V trimmed by 3 bases and J by 2 bases, 3 bases remained unmatched. CDR3 length: 15 residues. The full variable domain, rest sourced from reference TRBV5-1 and TRBJ1-3, is KAGVTQTPRYLIKTRGQQVTLSCSPISGHRSVSWYQQTPGQGLQFLFEYFSETQRNKGNFPGRFSGRQFSNSRSEMNVSTLELGDSALYLCASSSQGAAGNTIYFGEGSWLTVV.

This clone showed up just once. The CDR3 here is CASSDRGVNEQFF. CDR3 bases: TGTGCCAGCAGTGATCGGGGTGTAAATGAGCAGTTCTTC. The chain combines TRBV2 with TRBJ2-1, with D perhaps TRBD2 (5 bases). Germline values: CDR1 SNHLY, CDR2 FYNNEI. This CDR3 spans 13 amino acids. The ends were cut back, 3 bases at V and 7 bases at J, with 10 bases in the middle.

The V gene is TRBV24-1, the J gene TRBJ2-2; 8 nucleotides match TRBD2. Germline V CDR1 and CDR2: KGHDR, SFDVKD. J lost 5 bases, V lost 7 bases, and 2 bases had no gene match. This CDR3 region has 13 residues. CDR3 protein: CATRASGTGELFF. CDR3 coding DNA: TGTGCCACCAGGGCTAGCGGGACCGGGGAGCTGTTTTTT.

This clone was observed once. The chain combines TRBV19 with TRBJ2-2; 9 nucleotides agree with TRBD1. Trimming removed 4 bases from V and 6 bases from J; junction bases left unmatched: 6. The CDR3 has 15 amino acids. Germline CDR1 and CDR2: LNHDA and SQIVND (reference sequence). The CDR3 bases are TGTGCCAGTAGTACACAGGGGGCCTTGGCCGGGGAGCTGTTTTTT. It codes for CASSTQGALAGELFF.

Here the CDR3 reads CASSEQGSEAFF. The CDR3, as DNA: TGCGCCAGCAGTGAGCAGGGGTCTGAAGCTTTCTTT. V is TRBV10-2 and J is TRBJ1-1; TRBD1 might be the D (6 bases). The CDR3 is 12 amino acids. Germline CDR1 WSHSY, CDR2 SAAADI. Trimming cost V 2 bases and J 6 bases, with 7 bases left between them.

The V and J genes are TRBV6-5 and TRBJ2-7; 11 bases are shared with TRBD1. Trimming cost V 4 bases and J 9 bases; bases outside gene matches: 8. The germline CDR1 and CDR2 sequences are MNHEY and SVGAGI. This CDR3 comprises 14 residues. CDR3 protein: CASSWTGGRGGQYF. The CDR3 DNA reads TGTGCCAGCAGTTGGACAGGGGGCAGAGGGGGGCAGTACTTC.

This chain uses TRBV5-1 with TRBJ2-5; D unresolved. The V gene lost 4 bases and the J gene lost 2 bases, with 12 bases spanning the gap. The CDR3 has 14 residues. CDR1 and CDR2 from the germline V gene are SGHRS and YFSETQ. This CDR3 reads CASSQGTEQETQYF. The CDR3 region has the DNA TGCGCCAGCAGCCAAGGAACAGAGCAAGAGACCCAGTACTTC.

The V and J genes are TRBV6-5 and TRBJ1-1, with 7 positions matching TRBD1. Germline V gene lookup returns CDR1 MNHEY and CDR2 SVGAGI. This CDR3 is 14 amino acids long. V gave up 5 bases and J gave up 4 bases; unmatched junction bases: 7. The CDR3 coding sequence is TGTGCCAGCAGTCTAGACAGGGTAGTCACTGAAGCTTTCTTT. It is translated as CASSLDRVVTEAFF.

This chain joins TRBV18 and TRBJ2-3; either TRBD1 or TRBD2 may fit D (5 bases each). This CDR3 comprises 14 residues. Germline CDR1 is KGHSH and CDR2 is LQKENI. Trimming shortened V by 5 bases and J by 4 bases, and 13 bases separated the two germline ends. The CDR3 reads CASSREQGADTQYF. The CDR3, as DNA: TGTGCCAGCTCAAGGGAGCAGGGTGCAGATACGCAGTATTTT.

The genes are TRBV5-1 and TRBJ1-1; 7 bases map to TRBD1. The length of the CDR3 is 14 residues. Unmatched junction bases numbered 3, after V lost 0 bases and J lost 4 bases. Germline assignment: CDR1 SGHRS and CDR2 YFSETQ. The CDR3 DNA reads TGCGCCAGCAGCTTGGACAGGGGTGTCACTGAAGCTTTCTTT. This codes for CASSLDRGVTEAFF.

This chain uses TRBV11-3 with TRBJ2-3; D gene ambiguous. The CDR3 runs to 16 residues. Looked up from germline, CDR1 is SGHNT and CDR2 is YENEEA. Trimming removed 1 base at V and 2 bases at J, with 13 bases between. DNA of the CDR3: TGTGCCAGCAGCTTAGGCCGGGCGATAGACACAGATACGCAGTATTTT. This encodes CASSLGRAIDTDTQYF.

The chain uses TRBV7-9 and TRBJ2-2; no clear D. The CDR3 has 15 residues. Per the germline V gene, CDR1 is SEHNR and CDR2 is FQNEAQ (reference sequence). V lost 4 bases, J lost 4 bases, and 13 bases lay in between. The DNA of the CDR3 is TGTGCCAGCAGCTGGAGCCCGGATCGCACCGGGGAGCTGTTTTTT. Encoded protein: CASSWSPDRTGELFF.

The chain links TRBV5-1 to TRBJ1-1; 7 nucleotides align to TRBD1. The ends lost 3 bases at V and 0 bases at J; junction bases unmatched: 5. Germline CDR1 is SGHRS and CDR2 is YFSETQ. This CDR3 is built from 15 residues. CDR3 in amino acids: CASSSGTEMNTEAFF. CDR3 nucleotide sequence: TGCGCCAGCAGCTCAGGGACAGAAATGAACACTGAAGCTTTCTTT.

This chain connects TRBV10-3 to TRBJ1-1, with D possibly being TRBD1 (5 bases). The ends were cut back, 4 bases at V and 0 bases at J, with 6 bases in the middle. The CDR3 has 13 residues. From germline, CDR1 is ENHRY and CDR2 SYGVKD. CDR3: CAISGGMNTEAFF. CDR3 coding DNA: TGTGCCATCAGTGGGGGGATGAACACTGAAGCTTTCTTT.

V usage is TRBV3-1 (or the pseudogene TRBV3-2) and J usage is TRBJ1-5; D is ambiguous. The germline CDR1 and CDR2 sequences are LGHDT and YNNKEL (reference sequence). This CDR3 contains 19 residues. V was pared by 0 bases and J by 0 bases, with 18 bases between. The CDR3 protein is CASSQERVGPEYSNQPQHF. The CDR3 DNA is TGTGCCAGCAGCCAAGAGAGGGTAGGACCTGAATATAGCAATCAGCCCCAGCATTTT.